This T cell receptor (beta chain) was profiled in a study of post-analysis software for immune sequencing data. Turning to the study itself: The courses of disease that were included comprised relapsing-remitting, secondary progressive and progressive-relapsing multiple sclerosis. Whole-study results and caveats: Compared with controls, patients had more of about five TRBV segments, including TRBV5-6, TRBV5-1 and TRBV20-1. Controls' normalized Chao1 diversity significantly exceeded that of multiple sclerosis patients.

Per germline, CDR1 ENHRY and CDR2 SYGVKD. CDR3 length: 14 residues. V was trimmed by 4 bases and J by 2 bases, leaving 10 bases between them. The TCR beta cDNA libraries contained unique molecular identifiers. A population of roughly 0.95 to 10 million T cells gave rise to roughly 0.5 million cDNA molecules. MiXCR, run by TCRdb on the PCR reads, gives a single entry per CDR3 protein. The sample shows approximately 630,000 distinct CDR3 sequences, 59% of them seen only once. Details on this clonotype: No antigen is known for it.

Specimen: blood. This receptor was identified in a girl aged 2-10 years with multiple sclerosis. The chain links TRBV10-3 to TRBJ2-3, with TRBD2 as a possible D gene (6 bases). CDR3 loop: CAISVRRDTDTQYF. In nucleotides, the CDR3 is TGTGCCATCAGTGTTCGGCGGGACACAGATACGCAGTATTTT.